This TCR beta chain was captured in a study of CD8+ T cells in alopecia areata. General study points: Greater clonality was observed in lesional scalp samples, especially alopecia totalis/universalis, versus normal scalp.

As the sequencing template, cDNA was produced by extracting RNA and reverse transcribing it. The data were produced by immunoSEQ multiplex PCR, yet TCRdb's version contains in-frame clones alone and is incomplete. Found here are over 120,000 clones, roughly 53% of them singletons; the top ten hold 5% to 7.5%. Germline loops: CDR1 MNHEY, CDR2 SVGAGI. V was clipped by 5 bases and J by 0 bases; unmatched bases: 1. The CDR3 is 14 amino acids. A note on this clone: Its cognate antigen is unknown.

The clonotype originates from a human donor with alopecia areata. The chain links TRBV6-5 to TRBJ2-3, with 8 bases fitting TRBD2. Specimen: CD4+ T cells sorted from blood, collected at week 0. Here the CDR3 DNA reads TGTGCCAGCAGTGGCGGGGGGAGCACAGATACGCAGTATTTT. Protein: CASSGGGSTDTQYF.